The 2 T cell receptor beta chains below were found in one sample sequenced in a study of T cell repertoires in cytomegalovirus infection. These receptors' targets are unknown. TCRdb reanalysed the reads using MiXCR and keeps one entry per CDR3 protein. The sample has 650,000 to 900,000 distinct CDR3 sequences, just under 30% seen once. The sample here was cultured CD8+ T cells from PBMCs, taken from culture after CMV antigen stimulation. The receptors derive from a human donor in good health (CMV status not recorded). Some clones in this sample may be carry-over from other donors' samples.

This clonotype has just a few counts. This chain joins TRBV7-3 and TRBJ2-1; D is uncertain. Trimming took 2 bases from V and 10 from J, leaving 12 bases between them. Per germline, CDR1 SGHTA and CDR2 FQGTGA. There are 13 residues in the CDR3. The CDR3 sequence is CASSLFLGPEQFF. DNA of the CDR3: TGTGCCAGCAGCTTATTCCTTGGACCGGAGCAGTTCTTC.

The chain couples TRBV12-3 or TRBV12-4 to TRBJ1-4; 7 nucleotides line up with TRBD1. The CDR3 runs 15 residues. Germline trimming cut 6 bases from V and 8 bases from J; bases unmatched to any gene: 12. This CDR3 is CASRPGQVASEKLFF. CDR3 bases: TGTGCCAGCAGACCAGGACAGGTCGCCTCCGAAAAACTGTTTTTT.